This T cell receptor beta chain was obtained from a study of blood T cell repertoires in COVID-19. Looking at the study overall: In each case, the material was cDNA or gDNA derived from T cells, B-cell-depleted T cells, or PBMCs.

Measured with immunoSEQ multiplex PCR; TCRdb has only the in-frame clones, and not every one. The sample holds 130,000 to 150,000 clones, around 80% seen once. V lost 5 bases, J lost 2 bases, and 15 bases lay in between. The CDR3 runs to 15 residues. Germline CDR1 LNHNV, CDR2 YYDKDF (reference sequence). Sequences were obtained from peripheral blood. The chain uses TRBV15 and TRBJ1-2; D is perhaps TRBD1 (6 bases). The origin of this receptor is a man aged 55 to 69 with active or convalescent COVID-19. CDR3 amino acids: CATSSGVRGNYGYTF. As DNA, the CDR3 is TGTGCCACCAGCTCAGGGGTAAGGGGCAACTATGGCTACACCTTC.